The entry below describes one T cell receptor beta chain. The V and J ends lost 10 bases and 5 bases, in that order; junction bases with no gene match: 9. Germline V gene lookup returns CDR1 MNHEY and CDR2 SVGAGI. The CDR3 is 13 residues long. The source of the sample is a study of spatial heterogeneity in lung cancer. TCRdb redid the calling of the 5' RACE reads with MiXCR, one entry per CDR3 protein. The sample holds roughly 48,000 distinct CDR3 sequences, 10% to 15% seen once. Time point specified: sample taken at primary tumor resection. Whole RNA from tumor, nontumor lung or frozen PBMC was sequenced unsorted.

This receptor was identified in a female donor with early-stage non-small cell lung cancer. Sequenced material: PBMCs, taken at surgery. The chain carries TRBV6-5 and TRBJ2-5; 8 bases match TRBD1. The CDR3: CATTQGAKETQYF. Written as DNA, the CDR3 is TGTGCCACCACTCAGGGGGCCAAGGAGACCCAGTACTTC.